This T cell receptor (beta chain) is from a study of cytomegalovirus exposure and HLA in healthy donors (dated 2017 in TCRdb). About the investigation overall: According to an earlier analysis of around 600 of the donors, about 179 million T cells yielded 120 million or so unique TCR beta sequences and approximately 300 Gb of sequence data. In the later analysis, no new phenotypic data were used to find candidate immune exposures; instead, reliance was placed on TCR beta sequences and their occurrence across donors. Both class I and class II loci were covered by HLA typing, at four-digit resolution. An earlier analysis of nearly 600 of the donors applied high-throughput TCR beta sequencing to assess whether each TCR beta V gene segment acted as functional or pseudogenic. In a later analysis, previously published TCR beta repertoires from 666 donors were re-analyzed and high-resolution HLA genotyping was added so that TCR occurrence patterns could be studied. An early release covering roughly 640 HLA-typed donors comprised about 310 gigabases of sequencing data and 85 million or so unique TCR sequences. Typing coverage differed by locus: A, B, C, DRB1 and DQB1 were typed in roughly 620-630 donors, DQA1 in around 500, DPA1 in approximately 610, and DPB1 in around 440. The T cell repertoires of 666 subjects were profiled by immunosequencing and related to cytomegalovirus serostatus. A separate validation cohort of approximately 130 different subjects was used in addition to the approximately 700-subject first cohort. Every discovery cohort repertoire had been produced on one sequencing platform. Among some 410 genotyped donors of the cohort, an average of about 240,000 unique TCR beta nucleotide sequences were sequenced per donor, roughly a sixth of them non-productive. Donor age, sex, ethnicity and CMV serostatus were compiled together with the repertoire data. Genome-wide SNP genotypes for about 65% of the roughly 670 donors were used in a later genetic analysis, which treated that subset as a discovery cohort. Of the roughly 400 genotyped donors, 81% were placed in the genetic ancestry cluster associated with self-reported Caucasian donors. The study combined high-throughput TCR immunosequencing, statistical association of individual TCRs with disease status, and machine learning to predict cytomegalovirus infection status. A handful of DR-DQ haplotypes were handled as single units for association and clustering because linkage in the cohort was strong. The study aimed to test whether signatures of past pathogen exposure could be identified by cataloging public T cell receptors. The full study reports these points: In a later genetic analysis, fewer N-insertions in productive TCRs were reported among donors in an Asian-associated ancestry cluster than the approximately 670-donor mean. In a later analysis, the rate of TCR association differed among HLA loci, with DRB1 alleles having the most associated TCRs and HLA-C alleles having the fewest. A later genetic analysis associated a missense DCLRE1C variant with V-gene and J-gene trimming of TCR beta chains, and an independent cohort replicated the association. A later analysis found that HLA-associated TCR beta chains were more clonally expanded and had lower generation probabilities than equally common non-associated chains. In the study, 150 to 200 TCR beta chains were listed as associated with cytomegalovirus. Because the 87-base-pair reads could not distinguish some IMGT-functional V segments, including TRBV6-2 and TRBV6-3, those segments were excluded. A few of the identified cytomegalovirus-associated TCR beta chains were confirmed in vitro to be specific for cytomegalovirus antigens. Cytomegalovirus status was reported to be diagnosed by the classifier with high specificity and sensitivity in both the original and validation cohorts. Over 15 rarely observed V segments, including chromosome 9 orphons, were excluded from the earlier analysis of about 610 of the donors because counts were too low. The cohort was sequenced for TCR beta chains only, and without alpha or paired-chain data the features that could be detected were limited. While some public TCRs were present in many individuals, most TCR sequences turned up only very rarely across donors. Presence/absence analyses assumed roughly uniform sequencing depth across donors, an assumption that may not hold. Because HLA typing was missing for some donors at each locus, association tests included only the typed subset. Most CMV-associated TCR beta chains appeared to be HLA-restricted in a later analysis, and the HLA associations seemed to be driven largely by CMV exposure. It was suggested by the authors that the approach could potentially be generalized to other disease states and immunological phenotypes. When HLA alleles, especially DR and DQ, strongly co-occurred, TCR associations were difficult to assign to individual alleles. At a false discovery rate of 0.05, a later analysis linked 16,951 TCR beta sequences to specific HLA alleles. An earlier analysis of roughly 570 of the donors showed that most TCR beta V segments appeared in productive rearrangements either about 87% or about 30% of the time, which broadly matched IMGT annotations. Linkage disequilibrium might explain the correlated functional status among segregating V segments, but an unknown experimental factor could not be excluded. According to a later analysis, parvovirus B19, influenza, CMV and Epstein-Barr virus appeared linked to several top co-occurrence clusters. Immune exposure information for the cohort was limited to CMV serostatus. A cluster of highly shared sequence variants was judged likely to represent a technical artifact of the sequencing pipeline. A further reported finding was that TCR beta sequences accurately predicted the HLA-A and HLA-B alleles for most subjects in the first cohort.

The germline V end is reduced by 4 bases and the J end by 5 bases; junction bases left unmatched: 4. Sequences MGHDK (CDR1) and SYGVNS (CDR2) are obtained from the germline V gene. Measured from the cysteine to the phenylalanine, the CDR3 is 13 residues long. Only the CDR3 region is kept as DNA, spanning 39 bases read in frame from base 1. Receptors were amplified or captured by the immunoSEQ multiplex PCR assay. For the multiplex PCR, a mixture combining 60 forward primers for TCR Vbeta segments and 13 reverse primers for TCR Jbeta segments was used. Amplification of the CDR3 region of rearranged TCR beta genes was performed with a multiplex PCR assay on genomic DNA. The Illumina HiSeq System was used to sequence the amplified TCR beta libraries as 87-base-pair reads. As for the original processing: In a later analysis, some 80 million unique TCR beta chains were counted across the 650 to 750 repertoires, and roughly 11 million of these chains were shared by at least two donors. Raw reads were error-corrected and collapsed into unique sequences with a nearest-neighbor algorithm that merged closely related sequences to remove PCR and sequencing errors. Alignment of CDR3 sequences to IMGT reference sequences was used to assign V, D and J gene segments. Each retained sequence needed at least a six-nucleotide match to both a V gene segment and a J gene segment. Rearrangements were classified as productive when the CDR3 lacked stop codons and remained in frame with V and J, and all other rearrangements were classified as non-productive. CDR3 was defined by IMGT convention, running from the second conserved V-encoded cysteine to the conserved J-encoded phenylalanine. The earlier analysis of some 580 of the donors excluded any sequence lacking an unambiguous match to a single V gene segment. An earlier analysis of a few hundred of the donors called V segments functional above 56.7% productive rearrangements and segregating when the between-donor standard deviation exceeded 5%. A statistical classification framework was developed to diagnose cytomegalovirus status using the catalog of TCR beta chain sequences. A later analysis assigned V and J genes by comparing TCR nucleotide sequences with IMGT/GENE-DB human TR gene sequences. The TCRdist pipeline was used in a later analysis to assign CDR3 sequences and most-parsimonious VDJ recombination scenarios. A later analysis defined each TCR beta chain by its CDR3 amino acid sequence plus V-gene family, and excluded reads lacking a unique V-gene family. To address suspected cross-contamination and a sequencing artifact, a later analysis removed around 590 highly shared, low-generation-probability nucleotide sequences. In a later analysis, a clonal expansion index for each public chain was calculated from normalized within-repertoire ranks of inferred template counts. Generation probabilities in a later analysis came from a VDJ recombination model fitted to out-of-frame rearrangements, and those results were checked against IGoR. In a later analysis, hypergeometric tests were used to score TCR-TCR, TCR-HLA and TCR-CMV co-occurrence, with a repertoire-size bias correction applied to TCR pairs. False discovery rates were estimated in a later analysis by permuting HLA or CMV assignments 20 times. A later analysis grouped co-occurring TCRs with DBSCAN, adding TCRdist sequence similarity when clustering within HLA-allele-positive subsets. Co-occurrence clustering excluded repertoires with fewer than 30,000 or more than 120,000 public chains, plus five with anomalous nucleotide sharing. In its TCRdb copy, this immuneACCESS table keeps in-frame sequences only and misses some clones. Where compared with another copy, unresolved V genes explain less than half of these, and the others have no known cause. V and J calls and clone size are as listed in that table; D and trimming were resolved from the DNA. In all, the sample holds some 270,000 clones, and about four fifths of those were seen once. About 0.28% of the sample lies in the top ten.

The cohort was made up of hundreds of healthy bone marrow donors. At the time of sampling, every cohort member was nominally healthy, though immune exposures that went unrecorded were likely present. The donor was CMV seronegative and belonged to the group of roughly 330 seronegative cohort members. A peripheral blood sample was collected from each donor, and TCR beta sequencing was performed on peripheral blood mononuclear cells. The Qiagen DNeasy Blood Extraction Kit was used to extract genomic DNA from the blood cell samples. This clone was counted a few times. Its antigen is not yet known. No base qualities exist here, and no much larger clone lies one base off it. This sample also contains other DNA sequences that code for the same CDR3.

Sequencing was performed on PBMCs. The TCR sequence derives from a girl between 2 and 10 years old in good health and CMV-seronegative. The V gene is TRBV25-1 and the J gene is TRBJ1-2; the central 7 bases match TRBD1. The encoded CDR3 is CASSGQGIYGYTF. The DNA sequence reads TGTGCCAGCAGTGGACAGGGAATTTATGGCTACACCTTC.